This T cell receptor (beta chain) originates from a study of T cells in Graves' hyperthyroidism and ophthalmopathy (dated by TCRdb to between 2018 and 2021). Notes on the research overall: Peripheral blood samples were taken at the time of initial diagnosis, prior to any treatment. TCR V-J signatures able to tell the groups apart were searched for in a discovery cohort of 90 to 100 patients, of whom more than 40 had Graves' ophthalmopathy and 55 to 60 had stable Graves' hyperthyroidism. Whether ophthalmopathy could be predicted prospectively was tested in an independent validation cohort made up of 18 to 20 hyperthyroidism patients plus 17 patients who later progressed to ophthalmopathy. For training and testing, the 80 to 100 patients in the discovery cohort were randomly divided in a 7:3 ratio. Thyroid tissue and blood T-cell repertoires from roughly six Graves' hyperthyroidism patients were also compared in the study. Once sampling was done, hyperthyroidism patients were given methimazole at a starting dose of 30 mg daily, whereas ophthalmopathy patients were given high-dose intravenous methylprednisolone. According to the paper, TCR Vbeta CDR3 sequencing was carried out on over 130 peripheral blood samples, which came from under 50 ophthalmopathy, 80 or so hyperthyroidism and about 17 progressor patients.

TCR beta CDR3 regions were amplified from RNA transcripts. The TCR CDR3 was subjected to a first round of RT-PCR using the HTBI primer set and the Qiagen OneStep RT-PCR kit. The libraries were constructed in a second round of multiplex PCR and then size-selected and purified. The libraries were sequenced on an Illumina HiSeq2000 using paired-end 100 bp reads. Per the source publication's procedure: Raw data were processed with SOAPnuke, discarding reads with adapters, uncalled bases, mean Phred below 15, or no exact constant-primer or identifier match. COPE v1.2.5 was used to merge the high-quality paired reads, and each unique nucleotide sequence was defined as a clonotype. MiTCR v1.1 was used to align clonotypes to the IMGT TRBV, TRBD and TRBJ reference segments. The analysis included only V-J combinations with a frequency above 0.0001, which together covered 99% to 99.2% of the repertoires. A TCS score was defined as the ratio between F50 (clonal expansion) and ExV (chaos), using BLOSUM62-based TCRdist between CDR3 peptides within each V-J. Welch's t-statistics and random forest reduced fewer than 550 V-J features to around 14, which were used in a naive Bayes classifier (R e1071). TCRdb passed the public sequencing reads through fastp at Q25 and MiXCR, retaining productive beta sequences. Entries are consolidated by CDR3 protein sequence, retaining the most common genes and DNA. The V and J calls reflect TCRdb's pipeline rather than the authors' work. The sample table contains roughly 550,000 distinct CDR3 sequences; only one count was recorded for roughly 15% of them. The ten largest clones take up less than 30% of the sample.

The CDR3 goes from the cysteine to the phenylalanine over 13 residues. The DNA shown is the 39-base CDR3, in frame from base 1. The germline V gene (reference sequence) gives CDR1 as GTSNPN and CDR2 as SVGIG. The junction shows trimming of 0 bases on V and 5 bases on J, plus 11 bases between the germline ends. Moderately to severely active disease, a Clinical Activity Score of at least 3, a NOSPECS grade of at least 4, and a duration under 3 months were present in ophthalmopathy patients. Exclusion was applied to patients with uncontrolled infections, other autoimmune diseases, pregnancy or lactation. Diagnoses were based on clinical symptoms, serum thyroxine and TRAb, thyroid ultrasound and orbital computed tomography. PBMCs were isolated from about 10 ml of fresh peripheral blood by Ficoll-Paque density gradient centrifugation. Total RNA was extracted with Trizol reagent, and quality was checked on an Agilent 2100 Bioanalyzer.

This clonotype was detected many times. Its specific antigen is unknown. No base quality values were provided; no much bigger clone lies one nucleotide off. The investigation overall reported the following: No statistical method was used to set the sample size in advance, and investigators knew the group allocation. During validation, the model predicted progression to ophthalmopathy a median of approximately 7 months ahead of onset, with around 70% sensitivity and about 75% specificity. A model built on a 13 V-J signature distinguished ophthalmopathy from stable hyperthyroidism, reaching around 90% sensitivity and around 82% specificity in cross-validation and 80%/75% in testing. Most expanded thyroid clonotypes (frequency above 0.001) were also found in blood, which suggests that blood repertoires may mirror thyroid immune responses.

Specimen: blood. The sequence joins TRBV30 to TRBJ2-7; a tentative D call is TRBD2 (5 bases match). The sequence came from a woman in her 30s with Graves' ophthalmopathy. The CDR3 corresponds to CAWSVGVFDEQYF. The base sequence is TGTGCCTGGAGTGTGGGAGTATTCGACGAGCAGTACTTC.